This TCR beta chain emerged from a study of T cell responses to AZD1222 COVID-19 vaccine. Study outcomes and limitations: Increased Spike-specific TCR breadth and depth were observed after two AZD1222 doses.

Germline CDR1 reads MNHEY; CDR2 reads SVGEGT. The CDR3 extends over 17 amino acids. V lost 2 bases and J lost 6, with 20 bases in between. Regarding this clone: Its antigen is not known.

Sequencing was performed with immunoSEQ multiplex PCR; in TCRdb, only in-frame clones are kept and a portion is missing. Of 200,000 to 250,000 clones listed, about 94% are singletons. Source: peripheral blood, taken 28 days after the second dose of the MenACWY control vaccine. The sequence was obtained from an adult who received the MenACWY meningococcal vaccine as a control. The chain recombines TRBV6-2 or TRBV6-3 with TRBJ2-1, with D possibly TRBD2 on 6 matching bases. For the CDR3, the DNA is TGTGCCAGCAGTTACAGGGCTAGGAGGGCCTCTGGCAATGAGCAGTTCTTC. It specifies CASSYRARRASGNEQFF.